The 20 T cell receptor beta chains reported below all come from one sample, sequenced in a study of tumor-infiltrating lymphocytes in localized non-small cell lung cancer (dated by TCRdb to 2020 to 2022). Libraries were made using the immunoSEQ multiplex PCR assay. Here the immuneACCESS table is served through TCRdb, limited to in-frame sequences with V and J called. Missing clones are a known gap in these copies; in checked studies unresolved V genes cover under half, and the rest lacks a known reason. The sample table lists 25,000 to 35,000 clones, approximately 83% of them with a count of one. Roughly 1.9% of the sample comes from the top ten. Sequenced material: lung tumor tissue. These receptors came from a human donor with non-small cell lung cancer.

The CDR3 DNA sequence: TGTGCCAGCAGCATCACAGGCGAGCAGTACTTC. This codes for CASSITGEQYF. This chain uses TRBV7-8 with TRBJ2-7; a weak D match, TRBD1 (5 bases). V lost 5 bases, J lost 6 bases, and 8 bases lay in between. The CDR3 contains 11 residues. Germline V gives CDR1 SGHVS, CDR2 FQNEAQ.

The chain uses TRBV9 and TRBJ1-5; 8 bases are a match to TRBD1. The germline gives CDR1 SGDLS, CDR2 YYNGEE. The CDR3 totals 14 residues. Germline trimming cut 5 bases from V and 4 bases from J; bases unmatched to any gene: 5. CDR3 bases: TGTGCCAGCAGTACAGGGGGATGGAATCAGCCCCAGCATTTT. Translating gives CASSTGGWNQPQHF.

The chain uses TRBV27 and TRBJ1-1; D unclear. This CDR3 has 13 residues. Germline V CDR1 and CDR2: MNHEY, SMNVEV (reference sequence). Trimming removed 2 bases from V and 3 bases from J, with 7 bases in between. CDR3 sequence reads: CASSLKADTEAFF. CDR3 sequence (DNA): TGTGCCAGCAGTTTAAAGGCGGACACTGAAGCTTTCTTT.

This chain joins TRBV5-6 and TRBJ1-1; D unresolved. Germline V lookup: CDR1 SGHDT, CDR2 YYEEEE. This CDR3 has 11 amino acids. V was clipped by 1 base and J by 7 bases, with 5 bases between them. The CDR3 bases are TGTGCCAGCAGCTTGTACAGTGAAGCTTTCTTT. Encoded protein: CASSLYSEAFF.

The rearrangement uses TRBV19 and TRBJ1-1, with a weak D call TRBD1 (5 bases). V was pared by 5 bases and J by 4 bases, with 11 bases between. This CDR3 spans 13 amino acids. Germline lookup yields CDR1 LNHDA and CDR2 SQIVND (reference sequence). The CDR3 region is CASSDPGTTEAFF. CDR3 DNA sequence: TGTGCCAGTAGTGATCCCGGGACCACTGAAGCTTTCTTT.

The gene calls are TRBV29-1 and TRBJ1-3; D possibly corresponds to TRBD1 (5 bases). Trimming took off 2 bases at V and 4 bases at J, with 12 bases between the two ends. The germline gives CDR1 SQVTM, CDR2 ANQGSEA. This CDR3 comprises 14 residues. DNA of the CDR3: TGCAGCGTTGAAAAGGGGAGTGGAGGAAACACCATATATTTT. It codes for CSVEKGSGGNTIYF.

This clone appeared a single time. The chain combines TRBV27 with TRBJ1-2; D is perhaps TRBD1 (6 bases). The V end lost 4 bases, the J end lost 4 bases, and 10 bases lay between the germline ends. Germline V gives CDR1 MNHEY, CDR2 SMNVEV (reference sequence). The length of the CDR3 is 13 residues. The CDR3 is CASSSGDRYGYTF. The CDR3 coding sequence is TGTGCCAGCAGTTCAGGGGACCGCTATGGCTACACCTTC.

The chain recombines TRBV30 with TRBJ1-5; 9 bases align to TRBD1. V shed 2 bases, J shed 5 bases, and the junction held 4 bases outside the gene matches. Germline loops: CDR1 GTSNPN, CDR2 SVGIG (reference sequence). The CDR3 runs 14 residues. The CDR3 DNA follows: TGTGCCTGGAGTAAGGACAGGGGCGATCAGCCCCAGCATTTT. It encodes CAWSKDRGDQPQHF.

J is TRBJ2-7 and V is TRBV11-2, with TRBD1 identical over 7 bases. Germline loops: CDR1 SGHAT, CDR2 FQNNGV. The CDR3 has 15 residues. V shed 1 base, J shed 1 base, and the junction held 4 bases outside the gene matches. The CDR3 bases are TGTGCCAGCAGCTTAGCCGCGACAGGGTCCTACGAGCAGTACTTC. This encodes CASSLAATGSYEQYF.

Only a few counts were recorded for this clone. The chain recombines TRBV30 with TRBJ2-7, with 8 bases lining up with TRBD1. V lost 0 bases, J lost 12 bases, and 7 bases stayed unmatched. This CDR3 spans 12 amino acids. Germline V lookup: CDR1 GTSNPN, CDR2 SVGIG (reference sequence). CDR3 region: CAWSVRQGPRYF. As DNA, the CDR3 is TGTGCCTGGAGTGTACGACAGGGGCCCCGGTACTTC.

The rearrangement joins TRBV7-9 to TRBJ1-1; no firm D call. This CDR3 spans 17 amino acids. Germline V gives CDR1 SEHNR, CDR2 FQNEAQ (reference sequence). V lost 4 bases to trimming and J lost 1 base, with 19 bases between them. CDR3: CASSYSTSSAENTEAFF. The CDR3 DNA reads as TGTGCCAGCAGCTATTCTACCTCTTCAGCCGAGAACACTGAAGCTTTCTTT. The full variable domain, rest sourced from reference TRBV7-9 and TRBJ1-1, is DTGVSQNPRHKITKRGQNVTFRCDPISEHNRLYWYRQTLGQGPEFLTYFQNEAQLEKSRLLSDRFSAERPKGSFSTLEIQRTEQGDSAMYLCASSYSTSSAENTEAFFGQGTRLTVV.

The chain recombines TRBV30 with TRBJ2-5; D remains ambiguous. This CDR3 comprises 13 residues. Trimming removed 3 bases from V and 7 bases from J, with 15 bases in between. CDR1 and CDR2 from the germline V gene are GTSNPN and SVGIG (reference sequence). As DNA, the CDR3 is TGTGCCTGGAGCGTTTTGAACCTAGGGACCCAGTACTTC. Amino acid sequence: CAWSVLNLGTQYF. The whole variable domain, filled in from reference TRBV30 and TRBJ2-5, reads SQTIHQWPATLVQPVGSPLSLECTVEGTSNPNLYWYRQAAGRGLQLLFYSVGIGQISSEVPQNLSASRPQDRQFILSSKKLLLSDSGFYLCAWSVLNLGTQYFGPGTRLLVL.

The rearrangement uses TRBV5-1 and TRBJ2-1, with TRBD2 identical over 12 bases. V lost 4 bases, J lost 8 bases, and 7 bases stayed unmatched. The length of the CDR3 is 15 residues. In germline, CDR1 is SGHRS, CDR2 YFSETQ. Here the CDR3 reads CASSDGTSGRDEQFF. The CDR3 coding sequence is TGCGCCAGCAGCGACGGGACTAGCGGGCGTGATGAGCAGTTCTTC. The full variable domain, completed using reference TRBV5-1 and TRBJ2-1, is KAGVTQTPRYLIKTRGQQVTLSCSPISGHRSVSWYQQTPGQGLQFLFEYFSETQRNKGNFPGRFSGRQFSNSRSEMNVSTLELGDSALYLCASSDGTSGRDEQFFGPGTRLTVL.

The rearrangement uses TRBV19 and TRBJ2-2; 8 nucleotides align to TRBD1. The CDR3 covers 15 residues. Per germline, CDR1 LNHDA and CDR2 SQIVND (reference sequence). V was clipped by 7 bases and J by 4 bases; unmatched bases: 8. CDR3 sequence (DNA): TGTGCCAGTACTCCGGCAGGGGGCTTCACCGGGGAGCTGTTTTTT. This translates into CASTPAGGFTGELFF.

This chain links TRBV7-9 with TRBJ2-3, with a possible D match to TRBD2 (6 bases). V was trimmed by 3 bases and J by 3 bases, leaving 22 bases between them. Germline values: CDR1 SEHNR, CDR2 FQNEAQ (reference sequence). The length of the CDR3 is 18 residues. CDR3 bases: TGTGCCAGCAGCTTGGGGCGGGGCCGGACGATAAGTACAGATACGCAGTATTTT. Translated: CASSLGRGRTISTDTQYF. The variable domain in full, with the rest retrieved from reference TRBV7-9 and TRBJ2-3, is DTGVSQNPRHKITKRGQNVTFRCDPISEHNRLYWYRQTLGQGPEFLTYFQNEAQLEKSRLLSDRFSAERPKGSFSTLEIQRTEQGDSAMYLCASSLGRGRTISTDTQYFGPGTRLTVL.

The chain links TRBV5-1 to TRBJ2-3; D not certain. The CDR3 loop spans 16 amino acids. V was shortened by 3 bases and J by 1 base, with 15 bases between the two germline ends. Looked up from germline, CDR1 is SGHRS and CDR2 is YFSETQ. The CDR3 sequence is CASSSTLGRGTDTQYF. In DNA, the CDR3 is TGCGCCAGCAGCTCCACTTTAGGTAGAGGCACAGATACGCAGTATTTT.

V usage is TRBV15 and J usage is TRBJ2-3; D gene ambiguous. CDR3 length equals 13 residues. Per the germline V gene, CDR1 is LNHNV and CDR2 is YYDKDF (reference sequence). V lost 3 bases and J lost 1, with 5 bases in between. CDR3 DNA: TGTGCCACCAGCAGGGACCGCACAGATACGCAGTATTTT. Its protein product is CATSRDRTDTQYF.

The CDR3 protein is CASSLRHEDTQYF. Here the CDR3 DNA reads TGCGCCAGCAGCTTGCGGCACGAAGATACGCAGTATTTT. The V and J genes are TRBV5-1 and TRBJ2-3; D is undetermined. The CDR3 sequence is 13 residues long. Germline CDR1 SGHRS, CDR2 YFSETQ. V lost 1 base to trimming and J lost 5 bases, with 8 bases between them.

This clone was detected once. This chain links TRBV29-1 with TRBJ2-1; D possibly uses TRBD1 or TRBD2 (5 bases each). The CDR3 runs 12 residues. V dropped 7 bases and J dropped 7 bases, with 14 bases sitting between them. Germline CDR1 and CDR2: SQVTM and ANQGSEA. CDR3 amino acids: CSASGTPNEQFF. CDR3 bases: TGCAGCGCTTCCGGGACCCCGAATGAGCAGTTCTTC.

J is TRBJ1-6 and V is TRBV5-6; 10 bases are shared with TRBD1. Germline CDR1 and CDR2: SGHDT and YYEEEE. With V trimmed by 4 bases and J by 10 bases, 5 bases remained unmatched. CDR3 length: 14 amino acids. CDR3 in DNA: TGTGCCAGCAGCCCGACAGGGGGCGGGTCACCCCTCCACTTT. Amino acids: CASSPTGGGSPLHF.